The 22 T cell receptor beta chains below come from one sample, sequenced in a study of early T cells in non-severe SARS-CoV-2 infection. TCRdb re-analysed the 5' RACE reads in MiXCR, keeping a single row per CDR3 protein. The sample shows 60,000 or so distinct CDR3 sequences, around 12% of them seen only once. The sequenced sample consisted of whole blood. The receptors here all came from an adult who was a healthcare worker with PCR-confirmed SARS-CoV-2 infection or an uninfected control (not recorded which).

The table lists this clonotype with many counts. The chain employs TRBV6-1 and TRBJ2-2, with 8 bases matching TRBD1. Germline lookup yields CDR1 MNHNS and CDR2 SASEGT. CDR3 length: 16 residues. V was pared by 5 bases and J by 5 bases, with 10 bases of the junction left unmatched. DNA of the CDR3: TGTGCCAGCAGTCTACAGACAGGGGTTCGGACCGGGGAGCTGTTTTTT. Encoded protein: CASSLQTGVRTGELFF.

This clonotype was recorded only once. A much larger clone differs from this one at a single base, so this may be a read error. This chain joins TRBV20-1 and TRBJ1-6; D remains ambiguous. V was pared by 1 base and J by 0 bases, with 13 bases between. Germline V gene data show CDR1 as DFQATT and CDR2 as SNEGSKA (reference sequence). CDR3 length: 17 amino acids. CDR3 loop: CSARGRNRSSYNSPLHF. The CDR3 nucleotides read TGCAGTGCTAGAGGTCGGAACCGAAGCTCCTATAATTCACCCCTCCACTTT.

Only a few counts were recorded for this clonotype. The chain employs TRBV20-1 and TRBJ2-1; no clear D gene. CDR3 length: 13 residues. Germline assignment: CDR1 DFQATT and CDR2 SNEGSKA (reference sequence). The V end was cut by 0 bases, the J end by 10 bases, with 13 bases between. In DNA form, the CDR3 reads TGCAGTGCTAGAGATGGTTCTTTTGGGGAGCAGTTCTTC. This gives the protein CSARDGSFGEQFF.

This clonotype turned up a few times. The V call is TRBV11-2, the J call TRBJ2-7, with 9 bases fitting TRBD1. J was trimmed by 4 bases and V by 4 bases; bases with no gene match: 8. CDR1 and CDR2 (germline): SGHAT, FQNNGV. The CDR3 runs 15 residues. The CDR3 DNA sequence: TGTGCCAGCAGCTATCAGGGACAGGGATGGTACGAGCAGTACTTC. This encodes CASSYQGQGWYEQYF.

This clonotype came up a few times. The rearrangement links TRBV20-1 to TRBJ2-7; 7 positions agree with TRBD1. CDR3 length: 12 amino acids. Germline CDR1 and CDR2: DFQATT and SNEGSKA (reference sequence). V trimming: 6 bases; J trimming: 3 bases; junction bases outside the gene matches: 5. The CDR3 sequence: CSAKGQIYEQYF. CDR3 bases: TGCAGTGCCAAGGGACAGATCTACGAGCAGTACTTC.

This chain connects TRBV7-3 to TRBJ2-5; D is perhaps TRBD1 or TRBD2 (5 bases each). The V gene's germline CDR1 is SGHTA and CDR2 FQGTGA. Trimming left V 3 bases short and J 1 base short, with 12 bases between. The length of the CDR3 is 15 residues. In DNA, the CDR3 is TGTGCCAGCAGCTTCGGGGCGGGCCCCCAAGAGACCCAGTACTTC. It translates to CASSFGAGPQETQYF.

The V and J genes are TRBV20-1 and TRBJ1-1; D remains ambiguous. CDR3 length: 12 amino acids. Trimming shortened V by 0 bases and J by 7 bases, and 9 bases separated the two germline ends. Germline V gives CDR1 DFQATT, CDR2 SNEGSKA (reference sequence). DNA of the CDR3: TGCAGTGCTAGAGATCTAGCGTTTGAAGCTTTCTTT. Protein: CSARDLAFEAFF.

Note on this clonotype: Just one base apart from a much larger clone, this may be a read error. The J gene is TRBJ1-5, the V gene TRBV19; possibly TRBD1 for D (6 bases). Per germline, CDR1 LNHDA and CDR2 SQIVND (reference sequence). The CDR3 is 15 residues long. The CDR3: CTSSIGWGTTQPQHF. CDR3 nucleotides: TGTACCAGTAGTATAGGGTGGGGGACAACCCAGCCCCAGCATTTT.

In this sample, this clonotype turned up many times. V and J are TRBV7-8 and TRBJ2-3; D not resolved. This CDR3 has 15 amino acids. Looked up from germline, CDR1 is SGHVS and CDR2 is FQNEAQ. The V and J ends lost 4 bases and 2 bases respectively, with 13 bases between them. The chain's CDR3 is CASSSMQYSTDTQYF. In DNA, the CDR3 is TGTGCCAGCAGCTCCATGCAGTATTCCACAGATACGCAGTATTTT.

This clonotype was observed many times. The chain uses TRBV6-2 or TRBV6-3 and TRBJ2-1; TRBD1 agrees at 7 bases. Germline CDR1 MNHEY, CDR2 SVGEGT. The CDR3 runs 13 residues. V lost 5 bases and J lost 9; bases outside the gene matches: 7. CDR3 in DNA: TGTGCCAGCAGTCCGCAGGGGGTTGGTGAGCAGTTCTTC. Amino acids: CASSPQGVGEQFF.

This clonotype was recorded at least ten times. The chain recombines TRBV6-4 with TRBJ2-1; TRBD2 might be the D (6 bases). The CDR3 loop spans 16 amino acids. Germline CDR1 MRHNA, CDR2 SNTAGT. V gave up 2 bases and J gave up 4 bases, with 15 bases separating them. The CDR3 DNA reads as TGTGCCAGCAGTGACGAGGCGGACTACCCGTACAATGAGCAGTTCTTC. Amino acids: CASSDEADYPYNEQFF.

This clonotype appeared many times. The chain has TRBV30 and TRBJ1-1; D ambiguous. This CDR3 is 14 amino acids long. Germline CDR1 GTSNPN, CDR2 SVGIG (reference sequence). The germline V and J ends were trimmed by 3 bases and 2 bases, with 13 bases remaining between them. The CDR3 spells CAWSEKMGNTEAFF. In DNA, the CDR3 is TGTGCCTGGAGCGAGAAGATGGGTAACACTGAAGCTTTCTTT.

On this clonotype: This may be a read error, as it is one base from a much larger clone. The V gene is TRBV5-1, the J gene TRBJ2-5; a possible D gene is TRBD2 (5 bases). In germline, CDR1 is SGHRS, CDR2 YFSETQ. The V and J ends lost 2 bases and 4 bases respectively, with 12 bases between them. This CDR3 contains 14 residues. This CDR3 reads CASSLRLSRETQYF. CDR3 in DNA: TGCGCCAGCAGCTTAAGACTATCCCGAGAGACCCAGTACTTC. The full variable domain, rest sourced from reference TRBV5-1 and TRBJ2-5, is KAGVTQTPRYLIKTRGQQVTLSCSPISGHRSVSWYQQTPGQGLQFLFEYFSETQRNKGNFPGRFSGRQFSNSRSEMNVSTLELGDSALYLCASSLRLSRETQYFGPGTRLLVL.

This sequence joins TRBV9 and TRBJ2-5; D is possibly TRBD2 (6 bases). This CDR3 spans 16 amino acids. The germline CDR1 and CDR2 sequences are SGDLS and YYNGEE. V dropped 0 bases and J dropped 2 bases, with 14 bases sitting between them. The CDR3 nucleotides are TGTGCCAGCAGCGTAGGAGTGGGAGGCCTACAAGAGACCCAGTACTTC. Its translation: CASSVGVGGLQETQYF.

The chain has TRBV7-2 and TRBJ1-1, with D unresolved. The CDR3 spans 14 residues. Germline CDR1 and CDR2: SGHTA and FQGNSA. V lost 1 base and J lost 4, with 10 bases in between. CDR3 sequence: CASSLDPGVTEAFF. DNA of the CDR3: TGTGCCAGCAGCTTAGACCCGGGAGTCACTGAAGCTTTCTTT.

V and J are TRBV20-1 and TRBJ1-3; a possible D gene is TRBD1 (5 bases). Deletions cut 6 bases from V and 0 bases from J, with 9 bases between. The germline V gene has CDR1 DFQATT and CDR2 SNEGSKA (reference sequence). The CDR3 is 13 residues long. Written as DNA, the CDR3 is TGCAGTGCCCCACAGGTCTCTGGAAACACCATATATTTT. Translating gives CSAPQVSGNTIYF.

This sequence joins TRBV4-1 and TRBJ1-4; D is ambiguous. The V and J ends lost 5 bases and 7 bases respectively, with 14 bases between them. Germline loops: CDR1 MGHRA, CDR2 YSYEKL. The CDR3 runs to 14 residues. The CDR3 nucleotides read TGCGCCAGCAGCGCCTTATGGGCGACTGAAAAACTGTTTTTT. It translates to CASSALWATEKLFF.

In this sample, this clonotype turned up a few times. The chain is built from TRBV20-1 and TRBJ2-1; 7 nucleotides agree with TRBD1. This CDR3 spans 15 amino acids. With V trimmed by 6 bases and J by 8 bases, 16 bases remained unmatched. The V gene's germline CDR1 is DFQATT and CDR2 SNEGSKA (reference sequence). The CDR3 nucleotides read TGCAGTGCCACGGGACAGCCGGCCGGGACAGATGAGCAGTTCTTC. Protein product: CSATGQPAGTDEQFF.

This clonotype came up many times. DNA for the CDR3: TGCAGTGCCGGTCCCGGGAGTAAAAGGAAGGGAACCCAAGAGACCCAGTACTTC. This codes for CSAGPGSKRKGTQETQYF. This chain connects TRBV20-1 to TRBJ2-5, with D maybe TRBD2 (6 bases). V was cut by 6 bases and J by 1 base, with 27 bases left in between. Germline CDR1 DFQATT, CDR2 SNEGSKA (reference sequence). The CDR3 runs 18 residues.

This clonotype was seen a handful of times. The rearrangement links TRBV29-1 to TRBJ1-2; D is perhaps TRBD1 (6 bases). The CDR3 contains 12 residues. Germline lookup yields CDR1 SQVTM and CDR2 ANQGSEA. V gave up 5 bases and J gave up 3 bases, with 10 bases separating them. CDR3 sequence (DNA): TGCAGCGTTCAGCAGGGGTACTATGGCTACACCTTC. Translation gives CSVQQGYYGYTF.

CDR3 nucleotides: TGTGCCAGCGCCGGCCGGGCACAGGGGGGTTTTGGCTACACCTTC. Encoded protein: CASAGRAQGGFGYTF. This rearrangement joins TRBV6-5 to TRBJ1-2; 8 bases map to TRBD1. CDR3 length equals 15 residues. Germline V lookup: CDR1 MNHEY, CDR2 SVGAGI. The J segment lost 7 bases and the V segment lost 8 bases, leaving 15 bases of the junction unmatched.

This clonotype was seen many times. The chain uses TRBV2 and TRBJ2-2, with 13 positions matching TRBD2. This CDR3 spans 15 amino acids. V shed 6 bases, J shed 12 bases, and the junction held 10 bases outside the gene matches. Germline V gene data show CDR1 as SNHLY and CDR2 as FYNNEI. In nucleotides, the CDR3 is TGTGCCAGCAGCGACCGACTAGCGGGGGGAGAAAAGCTGTTTTTT. This codes for CASSDRLAGGEKLFF.